These 14 T cell receptor beta chains originate from one sample sequenced in a study of blood T cell repertoires in COVID-19. Sequencing was performed with immunoSEQ multiplex PCR; in TCRdb, only in-frame clones are kept and a portion is missing. The table lists approximately 360,000 clones, about 90% of them singletons. Material for sequencing was PBMCs or T cells enriched from blood (not recorded which). Source of these receptors: a man aged 35 to 55 in a cohort exposed to, infected with or recovered from COVID-19 (not recorded which).

A few counts support this clone. The chain is built from TRBV30 and TRBJ1-6; a possible D gene is TRBD1 (5 bases). CDR1 is GTSNPN and CDR2 is SVGIG in the germline V gene (reference sequence). Trimming removed 0 bases at V and 4 bases at J, with 16 bases between. This CDR3 comprises 17 residues. CDR3 coding DNA: TGTGCCTGGAGTGTACTTCGCAGGACACGGTATAATTCACCCCTCCACTTT. Protein: CAWSVLRRTRYNSPLHF. Using reference TRBV30 and TRBJ1-6 for the parts outside the CDR3, the full variable domain is SQTIHQWPATLVQPVGSPLSLECTVEGTSNPNLYWYRQAAGRGLQLLFYSVGIGQISSEVPQNLSASRPQDRQFILSSKKLLLSDSGFYLCAWSVLRRTRYNSPLHFGNGTRLTVT.

V and J are TRBV5-1 and TRBJ2-3; D might be TRBD1 (6 bases). This CDR3 comprises 15 residues. V was cut by 0 bases and J by 5 bases, with 13 bases left in between. Germline CDR1 SGHRS, CDR2 YFSETQ. Written as DNA, the CDR3 is TGCGCCAGCAGCTTGGCCAAAGGGACAAGAGATACGCAGTATTTT. Protein product: CASSLAKGTRDTQYF.

The V gene is TRBV19, the J gene TRBJ2-3, with D maybe TRBD2 (6 bases). In germline, CDR1 is LNHDA, CDR2 SQIVND (reference sequence). This CDR3 region has 13 residues. V dropped 3 bases and J dropped 11 bases, with 15 bases sitting between them. The CDR3 sequence: CASSIEGGKVQYF. The CDR3, as DNA: TGTGCCAGTAGTATCGAAGGCGGGAAGGTGCAGTATTTT.

CDR3 residues: CASIQGGQGALNEQYF. DNA of the CDR3: TGTGCCAGCATTCAGGGGGGACAGGGGGCGCTCAACGAGCAGTACTTC. The chain uses TRBV6-6 and TRBJ2-7; 12 positions agree with TRBD1. CDR1 is MNHNY, CDR2 SVGAGI, per germline (reference sequence). The CDR3 contains 16 residues. With V trimmed by 7 bases and J by 5 bases, 12 bases remained unmatched.

This sequence joins TRBV5-4 and TRBJ1-4; 8 bases map to TRBD1. The CDR3 loop spans 14 amino acids. The V and J ends lost 4 bases and 8 bases, in that order; junction bases with no gene match: 7. The germline V gene encodes CDR1 SGHNT and CDR2 YYREEE (reference sequence). CDR3 residues: CASSQTGDGEKLFF. In nucleotides, the CDR3 is TGTGCCAGCAGCCAGACAGGGGACGGAGAAAAACTGTTTTTT.

V usage is TRBV4-1 and J usage is TRBJ2-1; TRBD2 aligns across 11 bases. The CDR3 loop spans 17 amino acids. The germline gives CDR1 MGHRA, CDR2 YSYEKL. With 6 bases clipped from V and 5 bases from J, the junction kept 12 bases outside the gene matches. The CDR3 is CASRSIGLAGSNNEQFF. The CDR3, as DNA: TGCGCCAGCAGATCGATTGGACTAGCGGGTTCGAACAATGAGCAGTTCTTC.

V is TRBV19 and J is TRBJ1-2; 8 bases align to TRBD1. Germline V CDR1 and CDR2: LNHDA, SQIVND (reference sequence). The CDR3 has 14 amino acids. V trimming: 7 bases; J trimming: 7 bases; junction bases outside the gene matches: 11. The DNA for the CDR3 is TGTGCCAGTAAGCCCGGACAGGGATATACTGGCTACACCTTC. This codes for CASKPGQGYTGYTF.

The rearrangement links TRBV18 to TRBJ1-6; 10 bases are a match to TRBD1. The CDR3 covers 15 residues. Germline V gives CDR1 KGHSH, CDR2 LQKENI. J was trimmed by 6 bases and V by 3 bases; bases with no gene match: 2. CDR3 bases: TGTGCCAGCTCACCCGGGACAGGGGTTAATTCACCCCTCCACTTT. This sequence encodes CASSPGTGVNSPLHF.

This clone was observed a single time. V gene TRBV6-5 combines with J gene TRBJ1-5; D might be TRBD1 (6 bases). The CDR3 spans 15 residues. V was cut by 5 bases and J by 6 bases, with 17 bases left in between. CDR1 is MNHEY and CDR2 is SVGAGI in the germline V gene. The CDR3, as DNA: TGTGCCAGCAGTCCGGGAACAGGGTTCTTTCAGCCCCAGCATTTT. Amino acids: CASSPGTGFFQPQHF.

The CDR3 DNA reads as TGTGCCAGTACCCAAAACCTCGGGGATAATCGGGGAGGGCCCCAGCATTTT. It is translated as CASTQNLGDNRGGPQHF. The V gene is TRBV19, the J gene TRBJ1-5; no clear D gene. V was pared by 7 bases and J by 9 bases, with 28 bases between. Germline-derived CDR1 and CDR2 are LNHDA and SQIVND (reference sequence). The CDR3 spans 17 residues.

J is TRBJ2-3 and V is TRBV3-1 (or the pseudogene TRBV3-2), with a tentative D call TRBD1 (6 bases). Germline CDR1 reads LGHDT; CDR2 reads YNNKEL (reference sequence). CDR3 size: 15 residues. The V end lost 4 bases, the J end lost 6 bases, and 17 bases lay between the germline ends. The CDR3 region is CASSLYLKGEDTQYF. The CDR3, as DNA: TGTGCCAGCAGCCTATACCTAAAGGGGGAGGATACGCAGTATTTT.

The chain uses TRBV6-2 or TRBV6-3 and TRBJ2-1, with 10 bases aligning to TRBD2. This CDR3 spans 19 amino acids. The V gene's germline CDR1 is MNHEY and CDR2 SVGEGT. V lost 2 bases, J lost 0 bases, and 10 bases stayed unmatched. The CDR3 DNA reads as TGTGCCAGCAGTTACGTAAGCGGGAGGGCCGCGTTCTCCTACAATGAGCAGTTCTTC. It yields the protein CASSYVSGRAAFSYNEQFF.

The chain couples TRBV24-1 to TRBJ2-5; TRBD2 is a possible D gene (7 bases). Germline CDR1 is KGHDR and CDR2 is SFDVKD. This CDR3 spans 15 amino acids. The V end lost 4 bases, the J end lost 4 bases, and 15 bases lay between the germline ends. CDR3 protein: CATSEGGGDIETQYF. CDR3 sequence (DNA): TGTGCCACCAGTGAGGGGGGAGGGGACATAGAGACCCAGTACTTC.

The V call is TRBV11-3, the J call TRBJ2-7, with D tentatively TRBD1 (6 bases). The CDR3 extends over 16 amino acids. Germline V gene data show CDR1 as SGHNT and CDR2 as YENEEA. Trimming stripped 3 bases from V and 0 bases from J, with 15 bases between. The DNA for the CDR3 is TGTGCCAGCAGCTTCGGACAGTTCCTGGACTCCTACGAGCAGTACTTC. As protein: CASSFGQFLDSYEQYF.